These 26 T cell receptor beta chains were sequenced from one sample in a study of shared clonotypes between healthy human individuals. The method was immunoSEQ multiplex PCR; TCRdb's version includes in-frame clones alone and lacks a portion of them. The sample consists of 450,000 to 500,000 clones, roughly 80% of them appearing once. Sequencing was done on a sample of PBMCs. These receptors were taken from a middle-aged woman in good health. Some clones in this sample may be carry-over from other donors' samples.

The gene calls are TRBV29-1 and TRBJ2-1; D call uncertain. V was cut by 1 base and J by 3 bases, with 7 bases left in between. Per germline, CDR1 SQVTM and CDR2 ANQGSEA. The CDR3 extends over 13 amino acids. The CDR3 spells CSVEVAIYNEQFF. The DNA of the CDR3 is TGCAGCGTTGAAGTTGCTATCTACAATGAGCAGTTCTTC.

The rearrangement links TRBV13 to TRBJ2-3; possibly TRBD2 for D (6 bases). The germline gives CDR1 PRHDT, CDR2 FYEKMQ (reference sequence). Between the trimmed V and J ends, which lost 5 bases and 0 bases, there was a span of 9 bases. The CDR3 spans 14 residues. CDR3 protein: CASSLSGSTDTQYF. In DNA form, the CDR3 reads TGTGCCAGCAGCCTTAGCGGTAGCACAGATACGCAGTATTTT.

This rearrangement joins TRBV5-5 to TRBJ1-2, with D possibly TRBD1 on 5 matching bases. The V and J ends lost 4 bases and 1 base respectively, with 8 bases between them. The CDR3 covers 13 residues. The V gene's germline CDR1 is SGHKS and CDR2 YYEKEE (reference sequence). The CDR3 DNA is TGTGCCAGCAGCCCGGACATTAACTATGGCTACACCTTC. Translation gives CASSPDINYGYTF.

With respect to this clone: With a far larger clone one base away, a read error is the likely cause. The same CDR3 is also encoded by other DNA sequences in this sample. The chain links TRBV6-1 to TRBJ2-7; D gene ambiguous. The CDR3 is 13 amino acids. Germline V gives CDR1 MNHNS, CDR2 SASEGT. The CDR3 DNA follows: TGTGCAAGCAGAAGCCTTGGAGACTACGAGCAGTACTTC. The encoded protein is CASRSLGDYEQYF.

The gene calls are TRBV29-1 and TRBJ1-1; D is possibly TRBD1 (5 bases). The V and J ends lost 7 bases and 6 bases respectively, with 18 bases between them. There are 13 residues in the CDR3. CDR1 is SQVTM, CDR2 ANQGSEA, per germline. DNA for the CDR3: TGCAGCGCCAGAGGGGCGGAGGGCGCTGAAGCTTTCTTT. Residues: CSARGAEGAEAFF. Drawing the rest from reference TRBV29-1 and TRBJ1-1, the complete variable domain is SAVISQKPSRDICQRGTSLTIQCQVDSQVTMMFWYRQQPGQSLTLIATANQGSEATYESGFVIDKFPISRPNLTFSTLTVSNMSPEDSSIYLCSARGAEGAEAFFGQGTRLTVV.

The CDR3 DNA reads TGTGCCAGCAGCTGGGGACTAGCGGGAGGCGACGAGCAGTACTTC. It is translated as CASSWGLAGGDEQYF. The chain has TRBV5-8 and TRBJ2-7; 15 bases are a match to TRBD2. In germline, CDR1 is SGHTS, CDR2 YDEGEE. Germline trimming cut 3 bases from V and 5 bases from J; bases unmatched to any gene: 3. The CDR3 sequence is 15 residues long.

Points on this clone: This likely reflects a read error, since a far larger clone is one base away. The conserved final phenylalanine or tryptophan is absent from the CDR3, which likely points to a read error. This chain joins TRBV11-1 and TRBJ2-7; 9 bases map to TRBD1. The germline V gene encodes CDR1 SGHAT and CDR2 FQDESV (reference sequence). This CDR3 has 15 amino acids. The V segment lost 1 base and the J segment 5 bases; nucleotides outside the gene matches: 6. The DNA for the CDR3 is TGTGCCAGCAGCTTAGGTCTCGGGACAGGGAACGAGCAGTACCTC. Translated: CASSLGLGTGNEQYL.

The chain recombines TRBV7-3 with TRBJ2-3; weak D call: TRBD2 (6 bases). The germline V and J ends were trimmed by 1 base and 2 bases, with 10 bases remaining between them. There are 15 residues in the CDR3. CDR1 is SGHTA, CDR2 FQGTGA, per germline. CDR3: CASSLSLANTDTQYF. The CDR3 bases are TGTGCCAGCAGCTTAAGTCTAGCGAACACAGATACGCAGTATTTT.

The chain couples TRBV28 to TRBJ1-2, with D perhaps TRBD1 (6 bases). CDR1 MDHEN and CDR2 SYDVKM come from the germline V gene. Trimming took 6 bases from V and 0 from J, leaving 23 bases between them. There are 18 residues in the CDR3. CDR3: CASSLWVLGQPANYGYTF. The CDR3 DNA reads as TGTGCCAGCAGCCTTTGGGTCCTCGGACAGCCGGCTAACTATGGCTACACCTTC.

The chain recombines TRBV4-2 with TRBJ2-1; weak D call: TRBD1 (5 bases). The V end lost 3 bases, the J end lost 4 bases, and 19 bases lay between the germline ends. The germline V gene has CDR1 LGHNA and CDR2 YNFKEQ. This CDR3 comprises 17 residues. The CDR3 region is CASSHLRQHMGYNEQFF. In nucleotides, the CDR3 is TGTGCCAGCAGCCACCTCCGACAGCATATGGGATACAATGAGCAGTTCTTC.

As to this clone: A much larger clonotype is one base distant, so this may be a read error. Additional DNA sequences in this sample encode the identical CDR3. The chain uses TRBV7-2 and TRBJ2-5; perhaps D is TRBD1 or TRBD2 (6 bases each). Germline CDR1 is SGHTA and CDR2 is FQGNSA. The CDR3 is made up of 15 amino acids. The CDR3 DNA is TGTGCTAGCAACCCCTCAGGGGCGGGGTTGGAGACCCAGTACTTC. It is translated as CASNPSGAGLETQYF.

The chain combines TRBV2 with TRBJ1-1; the match to TRBD1 covers 10 bases. The CDR3 extends over 17 amino acids. CDR1 and CDR2 from the germline V gene are SNHLY and FYNNEI. V shed 6 bases, J shed 5 bases, and the junction held 15 bases outside the gene matches. CDR3 in amino acids: CASRGREGQGSRTEAFF. The CDR3 DNA follows: TGTGCCAGCAGGGGCCGCGAGGGACAGGGGTCTCGAACTGAAGCTTTCTTT.

The chain's CDR3 is CASSAVAGGETYNEQFF. The CDR3 coding sequence is TGCGCCAGCAGCGCGGTGGCCGGGGGCGAAACCTACAATGAGCAGTTCTTC. The chain is built from TRBV5-1 and TRBJ2-1; the D gene could be TRBD1 or TRBD2 (6 bases each). This CDR3 is 17 amino acids long. V lost 4 bases to trimming and J lost 2 bases, with 19 bases between them. The V gene's germline CDR1 is SGHRS and CDR2 YFSETQ.

Remarks on this clone: With only one base between it and a far larger clone, this is likely a read error. Other nucleotide sequences from this sample produce the same CDR3. The chain recombines TRBV28 with TRBJ2-6, with a possible D match to TRBD2 (6 bases). CDR3 length: 14 residues. CDR1 MDHEN and CDR2 SYDVKM come from the germline V gene. The V and J ends lost 10 bases and 4 bases respectively, with 14 bases between them. The CDR3 DNA sequence: TGTGCCACTGGAGGGGCAGCCGGGGCCAACGTCCTGACTTTC. Protein sequence: CATGGAAGANVLTF.

V usage is TRBV28 and J usage is TRBJ1-5; 7 nucleotides agree with TRBD1. CDR1 is MDHEN and CDR2 is SYDVKM in the germline V gene. CDR3 length equals 13 residues. V dropped 4 bases and J dropped 7; count of bases not matched to a gene: 4. The DNA of the CDR3 is TGTGCCAGCAGTTGGCAGGGGGACCAGCCCCAGCATTTT. Amino acid sequence: CASSWQGDQPQHF.

This sequence joins TRBV7-8 and TRBJ2-2; 10 nucleotides match TRBD2. Losses at the gene ends were 2 bases for V and 6 bases for J; bases not matched to a gene: 6. The CDR3 runs 16 residues. CDR1 SGHVS and CDR2 FQNEAQ come from the germline V gene. CDR3 bases: TGTGCCAGCAGCTTACTAGCGGGAGAGATCTCCGGGGAGCTGTTTTTT. Translating gives CASSLLAGEISGELFF.

The genes are TRBV5-1 and TRBJ2-5; a possible D gene is TRBD1 (5 bases). This CDR3 comprises 15 residues. Germline V gene lookup returns CDR1 SGHRS and CDR2 YFSETQ. V lost 1 base and J 5 bases, leaving 15 bases between the germline ends. In nucleotides, the CDR3 is TGCGCCAGCAGCTTGTTTGCAGGGTCTAGGGAGACCCAGTACTTC. Translation: CASSLFAGSRETQYF. The full variable domain, in which reference TRBV5-1 and TRBJ2-5 provide the parts outside the CDR3, is KAGVTQTPRYLIKTRGQQVTLSCSPISGHRSVSWYQQTPGQGLQFLFEYFSETQRNKGNFPGRFSGRQFSNSRSEMNVSTLELGDSALYLCASSLFAGSRETQYFGPGTRLLVL.

The rearrangement joins TRBV18 to TRBJ1-2; 7 bases are a match to TRBD1. CDR3 size: 16 residues. The trim removed 3 bases at V and 6 bases at J, leaving 13 bases unmatched. In germline, CDR1 is KGHSH, CDR2 LQKENI. This CDR3 is CASSPPGQPLVDGYTF. The CDR3 nucleotides are TGTGCCAGCTCACCCCCGGGACAGCCTCTGGTGGATGGCTACACCTTC.

The chain uses TRBV2 and TRBJ2-3, with D possibly matching TRBD2 (5 bases). V lost 5 bases and J 0 bases, leaving 12 bases between the germline ends. The CDR3 is 15 residues long. Germline V lookup: CDR1 SNHLY, CDR2 FYNNEI. The CDR3 DNA reads TGTGCCAGCAGTTTCGGACTTTATAGCACAGATACGCAGTATTTT. This sequence encodes CASSFGLYSTDTQYF.

This sequence joins TRBV6-6 and TRBJ2-3; D is unresolved. V lost 0 bases to trimming and J lost 0 bases, with 7 bases between them. This CDR3 has 15 residues. Looked up from germline, CDR1 is MNHNY and CDR2 is SVGAGI (reference sequence). The CDR3 region is CASSYSYPSTDTQYF. The CDR3 bases are TGTGCCAGCAGTTACTCCTACCCTAGCACAGATACGCAGTATTTT.

This clone was seen once. The V and J genes are TRBV6-1 and TRBJ1-2; TRBD1 aligns across 9 bases. CDR1 MNHNS and CDR2 SASEGT come from the germline V gene. This CDR3 comprises 12 residues. The J segment lost 3 bases and the V segment lost 8 bases, leaving 1 base of the junction unmatched. The DNA for the CDR3 is TGTGCCAGCGGACAGGGGTACTATGGCTACACCTTC. Encoded protein: CASGQGYYGYTF.

The chain links TRBV19 to TRBJ1-3; possibly TRBD1 for D (5 bases). The length of the CDR3 is 15 residues. Germline CDR1 LNHDA, CDR2 SQIVND (reference sequence). The ends were cut back, 8 bases at V and 6 bases at J, with 20 bases in the middle. CDR3 protein: CASLGLRQGSNTIYF. CDR3 in DNA: TGTGCCAGTCTCGGGCTGAGGCAGGGATCAAACACCATATATTTT.

This chain joins TRBV5-1 and TRBJ2-7; unclear D gene. Deletions cut 6 bases from V and 3 bases from J, with 13 bases between. Germline CDR1 reads SGHRS; CDR2 reads YFSETQ. This CDR3 spans 13 amino acids. CDR3 loop: CASTSRQGYEQYF. The CDR3 nucleotides are TGCGCCAGCACATCACGACAAGGCTACGAGCAGTACTTC.

The chain joins TRBV30 to TRBJ2-5; no clear D gene. V was pared by 1 base and J by 0 bases, with 6 bases between. Looked up from germline, CDR1 is GTSNPN and CDR2 is SVGIG (reference sequence). CDR3 length: 13 residues. CDR3 in DNA: TGTGCCTGGAGTGGCAGGAACCAAGAGACCCAGTACTTC. It codes for CAWSGRNQETQYF.

The chain uses TRBV6-6 and TRBJ1-1; 10 nucleotides align to TRBD1. V was clipped by 5 bases and J by 3 bases; unmatched bases: 6. CDR3 length equals 15 residues. Germline lookup yields CDR1 MNHNY and CDR2 SVGAGI (reference sequence). The chain's CDR3 is CASSNPGQGHTEAFF. CDR3 DNA sequence: TGTGCCAGCAGTAACCCGGGACAGGGGCACACTGAAGCTTTCTTT.

In regard to this clone: It differs at one base from a far larger clone, so likely a read error. The rearrangement uses TRBV29-1 and TRBJ1-1, with 7 bases lining up with TRBD1. The germline V gene encodes CDR1 SQVTM and CDR2 ANQGSEA. The junction had 5 bases not matched to a gene; V was cut back by 7 bases and J by 0 bases. CDR3 length: 13 residues. CDR3 loop: CSAGQVMNTEAFF. The CDR3, as DNA: TGCAGCGCAGGACAGGTAATGAACACTGAAGCTTTCTTT.